The TCR beta chain under discussion was sequenced for a study of cytomegalovirus exposure and HLA in healthy donors. The study's findings and limits: Sequence variants that were highly shared formed a cluster that was likely a sequencing artifact.

Primers: 60 Vbeta forward and 13 Jbeta reverse. Source study methods: About 88 million unique TCR beta chains, roughly 11 million of them shared, were counted by a later analysis. Sequencing used immunoSEQ multiplex PCR; TCRdb keeps in-frame clones, though not all of them. V, J and clone size derive from that table, while D and trimming were established from the DNA sequence. Found here are about 190,000 clones, around 83% of them singletons; the top ten hold approximately 0.8%. V shed 5 bases and J 0 bases; nucleotides not matched to a gene: 7. CDR1 is SGHAT and CDR2 is FQNNGV in the germline V gene. The CDR3 has 15 residues. As for this clone: The antigen is unknown.

V is TRBV11-2 and J is TRBJ2-7; 7 nucleotides line up with TRBD1. The sequenced sample consisted of PBMCs. The sequence was obtained from a woman younger than 30 in good health and CMV-seronegative. The CDR3 protein is CASSLSGTVSYEQYF. The CDR3 DNA reads as TGTGCCAGCAGCCTATCCGGGACAGTCTCCTACGAGCAGTACTTC.